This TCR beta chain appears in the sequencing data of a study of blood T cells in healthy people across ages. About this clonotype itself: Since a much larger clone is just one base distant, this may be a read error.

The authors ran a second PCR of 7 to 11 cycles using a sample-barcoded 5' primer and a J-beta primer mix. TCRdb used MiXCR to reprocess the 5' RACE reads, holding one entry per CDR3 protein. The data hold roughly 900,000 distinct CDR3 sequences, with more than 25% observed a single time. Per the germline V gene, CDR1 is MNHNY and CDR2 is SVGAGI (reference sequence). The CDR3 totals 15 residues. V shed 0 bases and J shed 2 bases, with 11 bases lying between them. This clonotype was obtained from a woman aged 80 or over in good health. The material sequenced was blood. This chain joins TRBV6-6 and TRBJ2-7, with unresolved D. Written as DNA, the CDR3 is TGTGCCAGCAGTTACTCAAGGGCACTTCCCTACGAGCAGTACTTC. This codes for CASSYSRALPYEQYF.